This T cell receptor beta chain is from a study of T cells in Graves' hyperthyroidism and ophthalmopathy. Researchers took RNA transcripts and amplified the TCR beta CDR3 regions from them. In the first-round RT-PCR of the TCR CDR3, the HTBI primer set was used. TCRdb independently ran MiXCR on the multiplex PCR reads; one entry per CDR3 protein. The table includes a few hundred thousand distinct CDR3 sequences, about a fifth detected once. Germline V gene data show CDR1 as MNHNS and CDR2 as SASEGT. This CDR3 comprises 13 residues. With 7 bases removed from V and 2 bases from J, the gap between germline ends came to 12 bases.

The chain is built from TRBV6-1 and TRBJ2-7; D perhaps matches TRBD2 (5 bases). This TCR was sampled from a woman between 18 and 29 years old with Graves' hyperthyroidism. Sequences were obtained from blood. Here the CDR3 reads CASKPGITYEQYF. The CDR3 nucleotides read TGTGCCAGCAAACCGGGAATAACCTACGAGCAGTACTTC.